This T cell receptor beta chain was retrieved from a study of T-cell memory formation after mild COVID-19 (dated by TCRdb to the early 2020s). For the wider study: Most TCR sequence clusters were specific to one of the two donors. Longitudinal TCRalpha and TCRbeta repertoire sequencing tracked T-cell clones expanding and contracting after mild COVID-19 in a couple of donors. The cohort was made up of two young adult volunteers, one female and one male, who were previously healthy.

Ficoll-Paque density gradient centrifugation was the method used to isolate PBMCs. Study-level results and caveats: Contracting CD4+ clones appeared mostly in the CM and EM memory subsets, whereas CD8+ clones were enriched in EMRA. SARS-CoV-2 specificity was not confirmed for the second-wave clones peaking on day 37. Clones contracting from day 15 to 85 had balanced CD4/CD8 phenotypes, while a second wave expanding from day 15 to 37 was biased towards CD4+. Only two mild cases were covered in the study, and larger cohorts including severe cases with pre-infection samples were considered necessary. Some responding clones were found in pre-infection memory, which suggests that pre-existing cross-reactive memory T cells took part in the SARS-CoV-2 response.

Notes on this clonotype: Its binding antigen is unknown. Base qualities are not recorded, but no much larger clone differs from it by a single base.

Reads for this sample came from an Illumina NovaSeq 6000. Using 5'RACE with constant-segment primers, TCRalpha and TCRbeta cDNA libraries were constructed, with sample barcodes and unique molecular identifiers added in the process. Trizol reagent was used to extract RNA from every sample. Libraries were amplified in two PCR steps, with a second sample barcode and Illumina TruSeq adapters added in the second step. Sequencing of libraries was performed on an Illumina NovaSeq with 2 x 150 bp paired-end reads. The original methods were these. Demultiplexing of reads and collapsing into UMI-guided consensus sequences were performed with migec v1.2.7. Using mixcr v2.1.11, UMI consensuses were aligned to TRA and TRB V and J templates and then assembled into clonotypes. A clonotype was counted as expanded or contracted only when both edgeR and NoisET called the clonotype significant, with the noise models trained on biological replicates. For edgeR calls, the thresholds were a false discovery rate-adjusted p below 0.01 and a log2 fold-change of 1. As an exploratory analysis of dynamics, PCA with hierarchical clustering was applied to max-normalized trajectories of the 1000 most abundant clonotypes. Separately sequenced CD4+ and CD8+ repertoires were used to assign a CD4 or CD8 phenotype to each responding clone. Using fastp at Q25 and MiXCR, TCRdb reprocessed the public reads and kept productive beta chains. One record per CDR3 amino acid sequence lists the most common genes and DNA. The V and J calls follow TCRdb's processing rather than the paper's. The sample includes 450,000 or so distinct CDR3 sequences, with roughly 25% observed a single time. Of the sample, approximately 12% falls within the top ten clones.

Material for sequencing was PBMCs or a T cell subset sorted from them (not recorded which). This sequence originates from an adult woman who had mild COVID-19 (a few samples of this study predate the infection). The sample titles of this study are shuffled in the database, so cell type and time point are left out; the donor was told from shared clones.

The CDR3 loop reads CASSFSPGNTEAFF. In nucleotide form, the sequence is TGTGCCAGCAGCTTTTCCCCCGGGAACACTGAAGCTTTCTTT. The rearrangement combines TRBV5-5 with TRBJ1-1, with no confidently assigned D gene. Looking up the germline V gene (reference sequence) yields CDR1 SGHKS and CDR2 YYEKEE. V gives up 2 bases and J gives up 1 base, and the segment between their germline ends measures 9 bases. The CDR3 has 14 amino acids, counting the end cysteine and phenylalanine. The DNA shown is the 42-base CDR3, in frame from base 1.